This TCR beta chain comes out of a study of naive and memory T cell subsets (dated by TCRdb to about 2017). With regard to the full study: Sorted naive and memory T cell subsets from peripheral blood were analyzed in the study using a UMI-based, open-source pipeline for TCR alpha and beta sequencing. Complete agreement was observed between the functional CMV T cell responses and the IgG serology results. RNA was DNase-treated and reverse transcribed with TCR constant-region primers, mostly using SuperScript III. Broad study findings and their caveats: Single alpha or beta chain sequences, rather than paired alpha/beta receptors, were used to define clonotypes. The repertoire findings for the naive and memory subsets could not be validated, as no ground truth was available. In both CD4 and CD8 cells, a rise in Gini index and a fall in Shannon and inverse Simpson diversity were observed from naive through CM, EM and EMRA. After error correction, only a single occurrence was seen for over 95% of naive TCR sequences, so much steeper abundance distributions were produced than in memory subsets. A power law was followed by TCR abundance, with an exponent that differed between naive and memory subsets but was consistent across the three individuals. RNA-based TCR counts may be influenced by expression changes linked to T cell activation and differentiation.

Libraries were made using UMI-ligation and nested PCR. The beta constant-region primer consisted of an equimolar mixture of two oligonucleotides that together covered TRBC1 and TRBC2. A single-stranded oligonucleotide carrying the SP2 primer and a 12-nucleotide UMI was ligated to the 3' end of the cDNA by T4 RNA ligase 1. The ligated cDNA went through four rounds of PCR with nested alpha and beta constant-region primers together with the SP2 primer. The ligation reaction was kept at 16 degrees C for roughly 18-25 hours. PCR2 was typically performed as a SYBR Green qPCR and was stopped at a predetermined threshold so that over-amplification was prevented. All purifications after the first were performed with Agencourt AMPure XP magnetic beads. Libraries were quantified by Qubit and checked on a TapeStation, with a main peak expected near 650 bp. Sequencing of the pooled libraries was done on an Illumina MiSeq using v2 2x251 paired-end kits, which typically yielded roughly 0.95-2.3 million reads per sample. Libraries were pooled at around 4 nM per sample, and 5-7% PhiX was added to improve cluster recognition. Concerning the study's data processing: FASTQ reads processed by Demultiplexor were assigned V and J genes by Decombinator through tag matching that tolerated a single base-pair mismatch. UMIs were used by Collapsinator to correct both sequencing errors and frequency errors arising from PCR heterogeneity. TCRs were translated and CDR3s were extracted from the conserved cysteine to the FGXG phenylalanine by CDR3Translator, with non-productive sequences being flagged. Repertoires were subsampled to equal numbers of UMI-defined TCRs before Gini, Shannon entropy and inverse Simpson indices were calculated. Within the linear range, a power law was fitted by maximum likelihood to the distributions of clonotype abundance. When run on a single naive CD8 sample, MIGEC and the pipeline yielded similar UMI counts, similar unique TCR numbers and similar clonal distributions. Repertoires were searched for some 7,000 CMV-associated CDR3 sequences compiled from VDJdb and a published dataset. Using fastp trimming at Q25 and MiXCR clonotype assembly, TCRdb reanalyzed the public sequencing data and kept in-frame beta chains. When rows share a CDR3 protein, they turn into one entry using the most common DNA and genes. The V and J calls follow TCRdb's processing rather than the paper's. The sample yields 65,000 to 85,000 distinct CDR3 sequences; over 10% were counted once. The ten most abundant clones make up around 0.9% of the sample.

The CDR3 spans 13 residues, from the cysteine through the phenylalanine. The entry retains the CDR3 DNA only, 39 bases that are in frame from base 1. From V the trimming removes 9 bases and from J it removes 5 bases, while the gene matches leave 5 bases of the junction unaccounted for. From a lookup of the germline V gene, CDR1 and CDR2 are MDHEN and SYDVKM. Comments on this clonotype: Its antigen remains undetermined. No much larger clone is present one base from it, and per-base qualities are unavailable.

From the second PCR step on, the TCR alpha and beta chain libraries were amplified in separate reactions. To determine each donor's CMV status, fresh PBMCs were stimulated overnight with CMV viral lysate, and IFNgamma production from CD4+ T cells was then assessed. CD4 T cells were positively selected with Miltenyi beads, followed by positive selection of CD8 T cells from the CD4-negative fraction. After staining for CD3, CD4, CD8, CD45RA, CD27 and a live/dead dye, cells were sorted on a BD Aria II into four subsets based on CD45RA and CD27. Blood came from three healthy volunteers, each fractionated into CD4 and CD8 T cells and then into four differentiation subsets. Around 120 ml of peripheral blood was collected from each donor, and PBMC were isolated by Ficoll-Paque PLUS density-gradient centrifugation. The sorted cells were lysed in RLT buffer, after which RNA was extracted using a Qiagen RNeasy kit and kept at -80 degrees C.

The sequencing input was central memory CD4+ T cells from blood. Reading the label with the study, this specimen's cell subset or site is: central memory, CD45RA- CD27+. This TCR came from a human donor in good health. The rearranged segments are TRBV28 and TRBJ1-5; 9 bases in the junction line up with TRBD1. The CDR3 has the sequence CASTGTGYQPQHF. The DNA sequence follows: TGTGCCAGTACCGGGACAGGGTATCAGCCCCAGCATTTT. Full variable domain (CDR3 extended with the reference TRBV28 and TRBJ1-5 proteins): DVKVTQSSRYLVKRTGEKVFLECVQDMDHENMFWYRQDPGLGLRLIYFSYDVKMKEKGDIPEGYSVSREKKERFSLILESASTNQTSMYLCASTGTGYQPQHFGDGTRLSIL.